This entry lists 30 T cell receptor beta chains sequenced from one sample in a study of low-dose radiotherapy and immunotherapy resistance in tumors. Regarding time point: after trial treatment. Stated treatment: LDRT plus nivolumab, ipilimumab, low-dose cyclophosphamide and aspirin (RACIN trial). TRAV and TRBV primers primed cDNA for both TCRalpha and TCRbeta. TCR amplification involved around 22 PCR cycles with a constant-region primer and V-primer adapter. TCRdb re-called the reads with MiXCR, one entry per CDR3 protein. The data hold some 57,000 distinct CDR3 sequences, with less than 30% observed a single time. This specimen was PBMCs, taken after low-dose radiotherapy plus immunotherapy. All receptors come from a male donor with prostate cancer.

The chain is built from TRBV10-3 and TRBJ2-1; D tentatively reads TRBD1 or TRBD2 (5 bases each). The V gene's germline CDR1 is ENHRY and CDR2 SYGVKD. V lost 4 bases and J lost 7, with 11 bases in between. The CDR3 contains 13 residues. The CDR3 spells CAISAGTLNEQFF. The CDR3 DNA reads as TGTGCCATCAGTGCCGGGACCTTGAATGAGCAGTTCTTC.

This rearrangement joins TRBV5-4 to TRBJ1-1, with a weak D call TRBD1 (5 bases). The CDR3 consists of 15 residues. V was clipped by 2 bases and J by 0 bases, with 11 bases between them. Germline-derived CDR1 and CDR2 are SGHNT and YYREEE (reference sequence). CDR3 sequence: CASSFSSGVNTEAFF. The CDR3 bases are TGTGCCAGCAGCTTCTCCTCGGGGGTGAACACTGAAGCTTTCTTT.

This clonotype occurred many times. The rearrangement uses TRBV6-2 or TRBV6-3 and TRBJ1-2; 7 bases are shared with TRBD1. With V trimmed by 5 bases and J by 4 bases, 7 bases remained unmatched. Germline V lookup: CDR1 MNHEY, CDR2 SVGEGT. The CDR3 sequence is 14 residues long. The CDR3 loop reads CASSLRDRFYGYTF. The CDR3 coding sequence is TGTGCCAGCAGTCTCCGGGACAGATTCTATGGCTACACCTTC.

CDR3: CASSFDETQYF. The CDR3 DNA reads TGTGCCAGCAGCTTTGATGAGACCCAGTACTTC. The chain links TRBV7-9 to TRBJ2-5; D ambiguous. Per germline, CDR1 SEHNR and CDR2 FQNEAQ (reference sequence). V lost 3 bases to trimming and J lost 5 bases, with 4 bases between them. This CDR3 comprises 11 residues.

This clonotype was observed many times. This chain links TRBV18 with TRBJ2-7, with D possibly matching TRBD2 (6 bases). CDR1 and CDR2 from the germline V gene are KGHSH and LQKENI. CDR3 length equals 16 residues. V gave up 2 bases and J gave up 2 bases, with 16 bases separating them. The CDR3 nucleotides are TGTGCCAGCTCACCAGGGACTCATGAAGCCCCCTACGAGCAGTACTTC. Translating gives CASSPGTHEAPYEQYF.

The table lists this clonotype with many counts. V is TRBV7-2 and J is TRBJ2-7; D call uncertain. This CDR3 comprises 13 residues. Per germline, CDR1 SGHTA and CDR2 FQGNSA. V shed 2 bases and J shed 2 bases, with 7 bases lying between them. For the CDR3, the DNA is TGTGCCAGCAGCTTAAACGCAGCCTACGAGCAGTACTTC. Translation: CASSLNAAYEQYF.

In this sample, this clonotype turned up many times. The J gene is TRBJ1-3, the V gene TRBV7-9, with TRBD1 matching over 7 bases. The CDR3 is 13 residues long. Germline V gene lookup returns CDR1 SEHNR and CDR2 FQNEAQ (reference sequence). With 5 bases clipped from V and 7 bases from J, the junction kept 5 bases outside the gene matches. This CDR3 reads CASSQGQVNTIYF. The CDR3, as DNA: TGTGCCAGCAGCCAAGGACAGGTCAACACCATATATTTT.

In this sample, this clonotype turned up many times. The V gene is TRBV10-3, the J gene TRBJ1-5; 10 bases are a match to TRBD1. This CDR3 contains 15 residues. The germline gives CDR1 ENHRY, CDR2 SYGVKD. With 5 bases clipped from V and 3 bases from J, the junction kept 4 bases outside the gene matches. This CDR3 reads CAISTGTGVNQPQHF. The CDR3 DNA follows: TGTGCCATCAGTACCGGGACAGGGGTCAATCAGCCCCAGCATTTT.

The chain links TRBV4-1 to TRBJ1-4; D is undetermined. Per the germline V gene, CDR1 is MGHRA and CDR2 is YSYEKL. This CDR3 contains 16 residues. V lost 1 base and J 0 bases, leaving 9 bases between the germline ends. This CDR3 is CASSQGAASTNEKLFF. The CDR3 coding sequence is TGCGCCAGCAGCCAAGGAGCTGCCTCAACTAATGAAAAACTGTTTTTT.

This clonotype has a count of ten or more. This chain connects TRBV7-2 to TRBJ1-5; D is unresolved. Deletions cut 2 bases from V and 11 bases from J, with 16 bases between. Germline CDR1 reads SGHTA; CDR2 reads FQGNSA. The CDR3 covers 14 residues. CDR3 protein: CASSLYNMLGSQHF. The CDR3 nucleotides read TGTGCCAGCAGCTTATATAATATGCTTGGGTCCCAGCATTTT.

This clonotype was seen many times. The rearrangement joins TRBV20-1 to TRBJ1-1, with TRBD1 as a possible D gene (5 bases). V lost 5 bases to trimming and J lost 11 bases, with 18 bases between them. In germline, CDR1 is DFQATT, CDR2 SNEGSKA (reference sequence). This CDR3 spans 12 amino acids. This CDR3 is CSAGEGGDSAFF. DNA for the CDR3: TGCAGTGCTGGGGAAGGAGGGGATTCGGCTTTCTTT.

The table lists this clonotype with many counts. This chain uses TRBV7-2 with TRBJ2-5, with no clear D. This CDR3 contains 12 residues. Germline assignment: CDR1 SGHTA and CDR2 FQGNSA. Trimming left V 3 bases short and J 5 bases short, with 7 bases between. CDR3 DNA: TGTGCCAGCAGCTTGAAGAGGGAGACCCAGTACTTC. Its protein product is CASSLKRETQYF.

Of note for this clonotype: A far larger clone is one nucleotide away, so this likely arose from a read error. The chain uses TRBV5-5 and TRBJ1-2, with D possibly being TRBD1 (5 bases). The CDR3 covers 15 residues. Germline V CDR1 and CDR2: SGHKS, YYEKEE (reference sequence). In DNA, the CDR3 is TGTACCAGCAGCCAAGATAAGGCAGGGAGGTCTGGCTACACCTTC. Amino acids: CTSSQDKAGRSGYTF.

There are many counts of this clonotype. The chain recombines TRBV5-1 with TRBJ2-5; D gene ambiguous. This CDR3 comprises 13 residues. Germline CDR1 reads SGHRS; CDR2 reads YFSETQ. V was pared by 2 bases and J by 1 base, with 6 bases between. CDR3 DNA sequence: TGCGCCAGCAGCTTTACCACCCAAGAGACCCAGTACTTC. It encodes CASSFTTQETQYF.

This chain links TRBV5-4 with TRBJ1-2; no definite D call. Trimming pared 4 bases from V and 1 base from J, leaving 8 bases between. CDR3 size: 13 residues. Germline V gene data show CDR1 as SGHNT and CDR2 as YYREEE (reference sequence). CDR3 region: CASSPQDNYGYTF. DNA for the CDR3: TGTGCCAGCAGCCCCCAGGATAACTATGGCTACACCTTC.

There are many counts of this clonotype. CDR3 DNA sequence: TGCAGCGCCCGTCCAGGGGGGACCTTCCTTCAGTACTTC. It codes for CSARPGGTFLQYF. The J gene is TRBJ2-4, the V gene TRBV29-1, with TRBD1 as a possible D gene (7 bases). The CDR3 is made up of 13 amino acids. The V end was cut by 7 bases, the J end by 11 bases, with 21 bases between. CDR1 is SQVTM and CDR2 is ANQGSEA in the germline V gene.

The V gene is TRBV11-1, the J gene TRBJ1-5; possible D gene TRBD1, 5 bases. The CDR3 runs 13 residues. From germline, CDR1 is SGHAT and CDR2 FQDESV (reference sequence). Trimming took off 0 bases at V and 9 bases at J, with 9 bases between the two ends. As DNA, the CDR3 is TGTGCCAGCAGCTTAGCCAGGGATCGGCCCCAGCATTTT. As protein: CASSLARDRPQHF.

This clonotype is classed as medium-sized. J is TRBJ2-1 and V is TRBV7-3; the match to TRBD2 covers 7 bases. The V gene's germline CDR1 is SGHTA and CDR2 FQGTGA. Trimming took 2 bases from V and 11 from J; bases not matched to a gene: 3. This CDR3 comprises 12 residues. CDR3 protein: CASSLQRGQQFF. DNA of the CDR3: TGTGCCAGCAGCTTACAGCGGGGTCAGCAGTTCTTC.

This clonotype was detected ten times or more. V and J are TRBV7-8 and TRBJ2-1; 8 positions agree with TRBD2. V shed 1 base, J shed 6 bases, and the junction held 8 bases outside the gene matches. CDR1 and CDR2 (germline): SGHVS, FQNEAQ. The CDR3 runs 16 residues. CDR3 nucleotides: TGTGCCAGCAGCTTAGGGGGCCCGGGAGGGACCAATGAGCAGTTCTTC. Protein: CASSLGGPGGTNEQFF. Based on the CDR3 plus reference TRBV7-8 and TRBJ2-1, the full variable domain is GAGVSQSPRYKVAKRGQDVALRCDPISGHVSLFWYQQALGQGPEFLTYFQNEAQLDKSGLPSDRFFAERPEGSVSTLKIQRTQQEDSAVYLCASSLGGPGGTNEQFFGPGTRLTVL.

This clonotype occurred many times. CDR3 loop: CASSQEVFSGVSPLHF. The CDR3 coding sequence is TGCGCCAGCAGCCAAGAGGTCTTTTCAGGGGTCTCACCCCTCCACTTT. This chain links TRBV4-1 with TRBJ1-6; D may be TRBD1 (6 bases). The germline V gene has CDR1 MGHRA and CDR2 YSYEKL. V shed 0 bases and J shed 10 bases, with 16 bases lying between them. The CDR3 sequence is 16 residues long.

This clonotype was counted many times. This chain joins TRBV7-9 and TRBJ1-6; D gene ambiguous. The V end lost 1 base, the J end lost 5 bases, and 15 bases lay between the germline ends. The CDR3 runs to 17 residues. CDR1 is SEHNR and CDR2 is FQNEAQ in the germline V gene (reference sequence). The CDR3 loop reads CASSLGVSRRDNSPLHF. CDR3 nucleotide sequence: TGTGCCAGCAGCTTAGGTGTTTCGAGGAGAGATAATTCACCCCTCCACTTT.

About this clonotype itself: This likely traces to a read error, being one base from a far larger clone. The chain combines TRBV6-2 or TRBV6-3 with TRBJ2-1, with 9 bases lining up with TRBD2. Germline values: CDR1 MNHEY, CDR2 SVGEGT. The CDR3 has 18 residues. CDR3 in DNA: TGTGCCAGCAGTTACTCAGGGTATAGCGGGAGCGCCTCCTACGAGCAGTCCTTC. It is translated as CASSYSGYSGSASYEQSF.

Remarks on this clonotype: With only one base between it and a far larger clone, this is likely a read error. The genes are TRBV7-2 and TRBJ2-5, with TRBD1 identical over 11 bases. This CDR3 comprises 17 residues. CDR1 SGHTA and CDR2 FQGNSA come from the germline V gene. As DNA, the CDR3 is TGTGCCGGCAGCCCGGACAGGGGGCAAACGGACCAAGAGACCCAGTACTTC. Translating it yields CAGSPDRGQTDQETQYF.

The table lists this clonotype with a count of one. The limits of the CDR3 on the DNA are not certain, so only TCRdb's listed CDR3 is given. This sequence joins TRBV7-9 and TRBJ1-6; TRBD1 was called by the table and not checked on the DNA. Both ends counted, the CDR3 spans 21 residues. Per germline, CDR1 SEHNR and CDR2 FQNEAQ (reference sequence). CDR3 sequence: CASSFYICSARGQLDNSPLHF.

This clonotype was counted between two and nine times. The chain recombines TRBV7-8 with TRBJ2-7, with 7 bases identical to TRBD1. Germline-derived CDR1 and CDR2 are SGHVS and FQNEAQ. The ends lost 5 bases at V and 3 bases at J; junction bases unmatched: 10. The CDR3 contains 15 residues. In DNA, the CDR3 is TGTGCCAGCAGCCCGGGACGGGACAGAAGCTACGAGCAGTACTTC. It is translated as CASSPGRDRSYEQYF.

This chain uses TRBV2 with TRBJ1-4; weak D call: TRBD1 (5 bases). CDR1 is SNHLY, CDR2 FYNNEI, per germline. The CDR3 loop spans 15 amino acids. V lost 1 base to trimming and J lost 6 bases, with 12 bases between them. CDR3 sequence (DNA): TGTGCCAGCAGTGAAGTTCGGGGGACGGATGAAAAACTGTTTTTT. This translates into CASSEVRGTDEKLFF.

This clonotype has ten or more counts. The chain combines TRBV3-1 with TRBJ2-3; a possible D gene is TRBD2 (6 bases). Trimming took off 0 bases at V and 15 bases at J, with 22 bases between the two ends. Germline loops: CDR1 LGHDT, CDR2 YNNKEL (reference sequence). The CDR3 is 15 residues long. The CDR3 nucleotides read TGTGCCAGCAGCCAAGATGGGTCTCTCGCGGGGATAGGTTATTTT. Amino acids: CASSQDGSLAGIGYF.

This clonotype has at least ten counts. The genes are TRBV4-2 and TRBJ1-5, with D possibly being TRBD1 (5 bases). The CDR3 spans 16 residues. V lost 1 base and J 0 bases, leaving 10 bases between the germline ends. The germline gives CDR1 LGHNA, CDR2 YNFKEQ. The CDR3 DNA follows: TGTGCCAGCAGCCAAGGGACACAAAGTAGCAATCAGCCCCAGCATTTT. It is translated as CASSQGTQSSNQPQHF.

V and J are TRBV7-8 and TRBJ2-3; 7 bases map to TRBD2. Trimming took 4 bases from V and 0 from J; bases not matched to a gene: 13. Per germline, CDR1 SGHVS and CDR2 FQNEAQ. The CDR3 has 18 residues. Written as DNA, the CDR3 is TGTGCCAGCAGCTACTGGGGGGGGGTGGAAACGAGCACAGATACGCAGTATTTT. The encoded protein is CASSYWGGVETSTDTQYF.

This clonotype was detected only a few times. The chain recombines TRBV7-2 with TRBJ2-2; D not resolved. Trimming left V 5 bases short and J 9 bases short, with 7 bases between. Per the germline V gene, CDR1 is SGHTA and CDR2 is FQGNSA. The CDR3 contains 11 residues. In nucleotides, the CDR3 is TGTGCCAGCAGCCCCATAAGGGAGCTGTTTTTT. It codes for CASSPIRELFF.